This T cell receptor (beta chain) was captured by sequencing in a study of graft-versus-host responses after intestinal transplantation. Study-wide findings and caveats: GvH clones were found in recipient marrow; some appeared first in ileum or blood.

Sequenced by immunoSEQ multiplex PCR; TCRdb stores in-frame clones only, minus some. The table includes 9,000 to 10,000 clones, around 94% detected once. Comment on this clone: Its target is not known.

Trimming removed 3 bases from V and 2 bases from J, with 14 bases in between. Germline V gene data show CDR1 as MNHNS and CDR2 as SASEGT. CDR3 length: 15 amino acids. This specimen consisted of PBMCs, obtained 8 days after intestinal transplant. The chain employs TRBV6-1 and TRBJ2-7, with D possibly called TRBD1 or TRBD2 (5 bases each). The sequence derives from a human patient who received an intestinal transplant, so some T cells may come from the graft donor. The DNA for the CDR3 is TGTGCCAGCAGTGACGGTCGGGGCAGGCCCTACGAGCAGTACTTC. This sequence encodes CASSDGRGRPYEQYF.